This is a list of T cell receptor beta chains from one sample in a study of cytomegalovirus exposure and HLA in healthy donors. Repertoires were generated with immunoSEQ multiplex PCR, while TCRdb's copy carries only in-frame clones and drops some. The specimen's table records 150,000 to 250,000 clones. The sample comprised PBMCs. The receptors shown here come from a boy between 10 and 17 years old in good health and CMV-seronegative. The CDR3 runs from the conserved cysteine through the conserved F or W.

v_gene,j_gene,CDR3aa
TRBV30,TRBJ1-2,CAWSGVDAGPGGYTF
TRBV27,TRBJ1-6,CASAGAEYNSPLHF
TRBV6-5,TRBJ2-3,CASSATSGGSDTQYF
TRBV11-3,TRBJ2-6,CASSTGTVGSGANVLTF
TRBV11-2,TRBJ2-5,CASSSGVQETQYF
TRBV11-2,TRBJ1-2,CASSDTGFGYTF
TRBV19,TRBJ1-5,CASSIDRGSNQPQHF
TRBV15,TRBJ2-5,CATSAVGGTQYF
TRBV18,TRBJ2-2,CASSPLAPGAGELFF
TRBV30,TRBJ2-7,CAWTPRGREFYEQYF
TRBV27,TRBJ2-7,CASRMTGVNEQYF
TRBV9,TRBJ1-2,CASSVDRGDGYTF
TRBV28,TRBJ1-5,CASSSGKRGTYQPQHF
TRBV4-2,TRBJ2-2,CASSQGQSSGELFF
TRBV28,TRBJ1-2,CASRSGGNYGYTF
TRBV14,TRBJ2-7,CASSQLGGPYEQYF